Listed here are 10 T cell receptor beta chains from one sample, sequenced in a study of beta chain features in type 1 diabetes. Sequencing targeted expressed TCRB transcripts, as all isolated RNA had been reverse transcribed. Here immunoSEQ multiplex PCR was the method, and the copy in TCRdb shows in-frame clones only, minus some. Found here are under 950,000 clones, 15% to 20% of them singletons; the top ten hold about 0.02%. What was sequenced was naive CD4+ T cells from blood. These receptors were taken from a woman aged 18-30 years in good health.

This chain joins TRBV28 and TRBJ2-5, with 9 bases lining up with TRBD1. Germline assignment: CDR1 MDHEN and CDR2 SYDVKM. The CDR3 runs 17 residues. Losses at the gene ends were 0 bases for V and 5 bases for J; bases not matched to a gene: 10. This CDR3 is CASSLWGARTGDETQYF. DNA of the CDR3: TGTGCCAGCAGTTTATGGGGGGCCAGGACAGGGGACGAGACCCAGTACTTC.

The CDR3 coding sequence is TGTGCTAGTGGTTTAGGACAGGGCAACAATGAGCAGTTCTTC. It is translated as CASGLGQGNNEQFF. V usage is TRBV12-5 and J usage is TRBJ2-1, with 8 bases fitting TRBD1. CDR1 and CDR2 (germline): LGHNT, FRNRAP. The CDR3 has 14 residues. V trimming: 3 bases; J trimming: 5 bases; junction bases outside the gene matches: 3.

This clone occurred a few times. This chain joins TRBV2 and TRBJ2-1; 8 nucleotides align to TRBD2. After removal of 6 bases from V and 0 bases from J, the junction contained 7 bases not matched to a gene. The CDR3 totals 16 residues. CDR1 SNHLY and CDR2 FYNNEI come from the germline V gene. As DNA, the CDR3 is TGTGCCAGCAGCGAAACGACTAGCGACTCCTACAATGAGCAGTTCTTC. The encoded protein is CASSETTSDSYNEQFF.

This rearrangement joins TRBV4-1 to TRBJ1-5; D perhaps matches TRBD1 (6 bases). V shed 2 bases and J shed 5 bases, with 10 bases lying between them. The CDR3 runs 14 residues. Germline values: CDR1 MGHRA, CDR2 YSYEKL. The DNA for the CDR3 is TGCGCCAGCAGCCAAACAGGGATGGATCAGCCCCAGCATTTT. Translating gives CASSQTGMDQPQHF.

The rearrangement joins TRBV7-3 to TRBJ2-2; 7 nucleotides align to TRBD2. Per germline, CDR1 SGHTA and CDR2 FQGTGA. The CDR3 has 15 residues. The V gene end was trimmed by 5 bases and the J gene end by 2 bases; junction bases not matched to a gene: 5. The CDR3 DNA sequence: TGTGCCAGCAGCAAAGGACTAGAAAACACCGGGGAGCTGTTTTTT. Translated: CASSKGLENTGELFF.

This clone was observed a handful of times. The genes are TRBV7-2 and TRBJ1-1; D call uncertain. The CDR3 length is 14 residues. Germline CDR1 reads SGHTA; CDR2 reads FQGNSA. V was clipped by 0 bases and J by 3 bases, with 8 bases between them. The CDR3 DNA follows: TGTGCCAGCAGCTTAGCGTCTGGGTACACTGAAGCTTTCTTT. This codes for CASSLASGYTEAFF.

The J gene is TRBJ1-1, the V gene TRBV6-1, with D maybe TRBD1 (5 bases). V dropped 8 bases and J dropped 0 bases, with 13 bases sitting between them. Germline values: CDR1 MNHNS, CDR2 SASEGT. The CDR3 sequence is 14 residues long. The CDR3 reads CASAVRRVNTEAFF. The CDR3, as DNA: TGTGCCAGCGCCGTCCGCAGGGTGAACACTGAAGCTTTCTTT.

There are a few counts of this clone. V gene TRBV15 combines with J gene TRBJ2-3, with 11 bases identical to TRBD2. The V gene end was trimmed by 0 bases and the J gene end by 5 bases; junction bases not matched to a gene: 1. The CDR3 has 15 residues. Germline V lookup: CDR1 LNHNV, CDR2 YYDKDF (reference sequence). The DNA of the CDR3 is TGTGCCACCAGCAGAGACGGACTAGCGGGAGATACGCAGTATTTT. It yields the protein CATSRDGLAGDTQYF.

The rearrangement links TRBV2 to TRBJ2-1; D remains ambiguous. There are 14 residues in the CDR3. The germline V gene encodes CDR1 SNHLY and CDR2 FYNNEI. V shed 7 bases and J shed 0 bases, with 10 bases lying between them. As DNA, the CDR3 is TGTGCCAGCAAAGACTTTAGCTCCTACAATGAGCAGTTCTTC. It specifies CASKDFSSYNEQFF.

The J gene is TRBJ1-2, the V gene TRBV7-8; no definite D call. From germline, CDR1 is SGHVS and CDR2 FQNEAQ. Trimming took off 1 base at V and 2 bases at J, with 5 bases between the two ends. CDR3 length: 13 residues. CDR3 sequence: CASSLVPNYGYTF. The CDR3 nucleotides are TGTGCCAGCAGCTTAGTCCCCAACTATGGCTACACCTTC.